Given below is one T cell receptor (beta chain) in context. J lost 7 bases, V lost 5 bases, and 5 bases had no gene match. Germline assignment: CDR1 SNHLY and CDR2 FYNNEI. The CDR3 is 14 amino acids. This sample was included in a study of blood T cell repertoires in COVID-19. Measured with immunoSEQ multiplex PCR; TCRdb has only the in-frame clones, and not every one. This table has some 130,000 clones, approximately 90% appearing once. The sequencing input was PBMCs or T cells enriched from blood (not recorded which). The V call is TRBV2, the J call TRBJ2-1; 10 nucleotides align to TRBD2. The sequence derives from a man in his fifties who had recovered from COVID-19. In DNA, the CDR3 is TGTGCCAGCAGTAAGCGGGAGGGCCTAAATGAGCAGTTCTTC. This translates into CASSKREGLNEQFF.